This T cell receptor (beta chain) was profiled in a study of cytomegalovirus exposure and HLA in healthy donors. The length of the CDR3 is 14 residues. After removal of 3 bases from V and 11 bases from J, the junction contained 11 bases not matched to a gene. Germline CDR1 MNHEY, CDR2 SMNVEV (reference sequence). PCR was performed using 60 Vbeta and 13 Jbeta primers. Sequencing used immunoSEQ multiplex PCR; TCRdb keeps in-frame clones, though not all of them. The data hold about 170,000 clones, with roughly 80% observed a single time. The clonotype was recovered from a girl aged 2 to 10 in good health and CMV-seropositive. Sequenced sample: PBMCs. The genes are TRBV27 and TRBJ1-1; 8 bases fit TRBD1. CDR3 nucleotides: TGTGCCAGCAGTTTTAGGACAGGGCCAATGGTGGCTTTCTTT. It translates to CASSFRTGPMVAFF.